The next 18 T cell receptor beta chains were all read from a single sample in a study of shared clonotypes between healthy human individuals. Terminally differentiated effector memory CD45RA+ cells were excluded from the naive CD8 cells, which were CD45RO-negative and positively selected for CCR7. Assay used: immunoSEQ multiplex PCR; TCRdb lists only in-frame clones, some missing. The profile shows some 2.1 million clones, around 93% of them singletons. The sequencing sample was made of naive CD8+ T cells from PBMCs. The source of these receptors is a man younger than 35 in good health. Some clones in this sample may be carry-over from other donors' samples.

The chain couples TRBV4-1 to TRBJ2-1; D might be TRBD1 (7 bases). Per the germline V gene, CDR1 is MGHRA and CDR2 is YSYEKL. The CDR3 contains 14 residues. The V end lost 1 base, the J end lost 9 bases, and 13 bases lay between the germline ends. As DNA, the CDR3 is TGCGCCAGCAGCCAAGTGGAGGGGGCGATTGAGCAGTTCTTC. Amino acids: CASSQVEGAIEQFF.

The CDR3 DNA follows: TGTGCCAGCAGCTTAGGAGGGACAGGGGCTGCAGATACGCAGTATTTT. Its translation: CASSLGGTGAADTQYF. The J gene is TRBJ2-3, the V gene TRBV7-6, with 10 nucleotides matching TRBD1. Unmatched junction bases numbered 5, after V lost 1 base and J lost 4 bases. In germline, CDR1 is SGHVS, CDR2 FNYEAQ. The CDR3 is 16 amino acids.

The chain combines TRBV5-1 with TRBJ1-2; D perhaps matches TRBD1 (5 bases). CDR3 length equals 15 residues. Germline loops: CDR1 SGHRS, CDR2 YFSETQ. Deletions cut 2 bases from V and 8 bases from J, with 19 bases between. In DNA, the CDR3 is TGCGCCAGCAGCTTACGACATGGGGGGTACGACGGCTACACCTTC. It encodes CASSLRHGGYDGYTF.

The V and J genes are TRBV15 and TRBJ2-1, with 11 bases that match TRBD2. Germline CDR1 reads LNHNV; CDR2 reads YYDKDF (reference sequence). The CDR3 length is 18 residues. Trimming removed 3 bases from V and 4 bases from J; junction bases left unmatched: 11. CDR3 nucleotides: TGTGCCACCAGCAGTTTGATCAGGACTAGCGGGTCTTACAATGAGCAGTTCTTC. Translating it yields CATSSLIRTSGSYNEQFF.

A word on this clone: A much larger clonotype is one base distant, so this may be a read error. The chain employs TRBV27 and TRBJ2-3; 13 bases map to TRBD2. Germline V CDR1 and CDR2: MNHEY, SMNVEV (reference sequence). J gave up 1 base and V 5 bases, and 0 bases lay outside the gene matches. This CDR3 is built from 15 residues. CDR3 in amino acids: CASSGLAGGTDTQYF. The DNA for the CDR3 is TGTGCCAGCAGTGGACTAGCGGGAGGCACAGATACGCAGTATTTT.

In this sample, this clone turned up once. The chain is built from TRBV9 and TRBJ1-2; D not resolved. Trimming left V 0 bases short and J 4 bases short, with 13 bases between. The germline CDR1 and CDR2 sequences are SGDLS and YYNGEE. The CDR3 sequence is 15 residues long. CDR3 sequence reads: CASSVGGLGGYGYTF. CDR3 DNA sequence: TGTGCCAGCAGCGTAGGGGGTCTGGGAGGCTATGGCTACACCTTC.

This sequence joins TRBV4-1 and TRBJ1-6, with D maybe TRBD1 (5 bases). The V and J ends lost 0 bases and 0 bases respectively, with 12 bases between them. The germline CDR1 and CDR2 sequences are MGHRA and YSYEKL. The CDR3 covers 18 residues. CDR3 sequence (DNA): TGCGCCAGCAGCCAAGAAGACAGTTTCCCCTCCTATAATTCACCCCTCCACTTT. It codes for CASSQEDSFPSYNSPLHF.

Of note for this clone: Other DNA sequences within the sample encode an identical CDR3. The J gene is TRBJ2-7, the V gene TRBV7-2, with 14 nucleotides matching TRBD2. Germline V CDR1 and CDR2: SGHTA, FQGNSA. V was clipped by 5 bases and J by 3 bases; unmatched bases: 3. The CDR3 consists of 15 residues. The CDR3 region is CASSLGLAGGYEQYF. The CDR3 DNA is TGTGCCAGCAGCCTCGGACTAGCGGGAGGCTACGAGCAGTACTTC.

This clone was counted a single time. This chain uses TRBV7-9 with TRBJ1-1; possibly TRBD1 for D (5 bases). The CDR3 length is 14 residues. V was cut by 4 bases and J by 4 bases, with 13 bases left in between. Germline V CDR1 and CDR2: SEHNR, FQNEAQ (reference sequence). CDR3 amino acids: CASSSLGGGTEAFF. The CDR3 bases are TGTGCCAGCAGCTCCCTCGGGGGTGGCACTGAAGCTTTCTTT.

Regarding this clone: Other DNA sequences in this specimen translate into the identical CDR3. Here the CDR3 DNA reads TGTGCCAGCAGTTTAGGGGCCGCCGGGGAGCTGTTTTTT. This translates into CASSLGAAGELFF. This chain uses TRBV6-5 with TRBJ2-2; D may be TRBD1 (5 bases). This CDR3 has 13 amino acids. Germline V gene data show CDR1 as MNHEY and CDR2 as SVGAGI. Trimming removed 4 bases at V and 6 bases at J, with 9 bases between.

V gene TRBV6-5 combines with J gene TRBJ2-1, with TRBD2 identical over 7 bases. This CDR3 comprises 14 residues. With 4 bases clipped from V and 10 bases from J, the junction kept 10 bases outside the gene matches. CDR1 is MNHEY and CDR2 is SVGAGI in the germline V gene. The CDR3 reads CASSWASGKGEQFF. The CDR3 DNA sequence: TGTGCCAGCAGTTGGGCCAGCGGGAAAGGCGAGCAGTTCTTC.

The rearrangement uses TRBV19 and TRBJ2-1; D not resolved. The CDR3 runs to 13 residues. CDR1 is LNHDA and CDR2 is SQIVND in the germline V gene (reference sequence). V shed 8 bases and J shed 8 bases, with 16 bases lying between them. The CDR3 loop reads CASGIQFGDEQFF. CDR3 nucleotide sequence: TGTGCCAGTGGGATTCAATTTGGCGATGAGCAGTTCTTC. The whole variable domain, remainder taken from reference TRBV19 and TRBJ2-1, is DGGITQSPKYLFRKEGQNVTLSCEQNLNHDAMYWYRQDPGQGLRLIYYSQIVNDFQKGDIAEGYSVSREKKESFPLTVTSAQKNPTAFYLCASGIQFGDEQFFGPGTRLTVL.

This chain joins TRBV5-1 and TRBJ2-1; 11 bases agree with TRBD2. Germline CDR1 reads SGHRS; CDR2 reads YFSETQ. J lost 5 bases, V lost 3 bases, and 13 bases had no gene match. The CDR3 totals 18 residues. CDR3 protein: CASSWGFGSGRADNEQFF. The CDR3 nucleotides are TGCGCCAGCAGCTGGGGATTCGGTAGCGGGAGGGCCGACAATGAGCAGTTCTTC.

A note on this clone: Its ends do not fully match the called genes, so a read error is possible. The V and J genes are TRBV28 and TRBJ1-1; 7 bases are shared with TRBD1. The CDR3 is made up of 13 amino acids. Looked up from germline, CDR1 is MDHEN and CDR2 is SYDVKM. The chain's CDR3 is CASSVNRGDETFF. As DNA, the CDR3 is TGTGCCAGCAGTGTCAACAGGGGTGATGAAACTTTCTTT.

The V and J genes are TRBV5-6 and TRBJ2-3, with TRBD2 matching 9 bases. The V segment lost 4 bases and the J segment 0 bases; nucleotides outside the gene matches: 9. This CDR3 has 17 amino acids. CDR1 is SGHDT and CDR2 is YYEEEE in the germline V gene. CDR3 region: CASSPFIAGDSTDTQYF. CDR3 nucleotide sequence: TGTGCCAGCAGCCCGTTTATAGCGGGAGACAGCACAGATACGCAGTATTTT. The whole variable domain, filled in from reference TRBV5-6 and TRBJ2-3, reads DAGVTQSPTHLIKTRGQQVTLRCSPKSGHDTVSWYQQALGQGPQFIFQYYEEEERQRGNFPDRFSGHQFPNYSSELNVNALLLGDSALYLCASSPFIAGDSTDTQYFGPGTRLTVL.

Of note for this clone: In the same sample, other DNA sequences code for this CDR3. The V gene is TRBV9, the J gene TRBJ1-2, with a tentative D call TRBD1 (5 bases). CDR1 is SGDLS and CDR2 is YYNGEE in the germline V gene. The CDR3 consists of 13 residues. The germline V and J ends were trimmed by 2 bases and 5 bases, with 10 bases remaining between them. The CDR3 bases are TGTGCCAGCAGCGTCCAGGGTGGGTATGGCTACACCTTC. This codes for CASSVQGGYGYTF.

This chain joins TRBV27 and TRBJ2-5; no clear D gene. The ends were cut back, 5 bases at V and 6 bases at J, with 16 bases in the middle. The CDR3 runs 14 residues. Germline V lookup: CDR1 MNHEY, CDR2 SMNVEV (reference sequence). The chain's CDR3 is CASSPRPDEKTQYF. CDR3 coding DNA: TGTGCCAGCAGTCCCCGGCCTGATGAAAAGACCCAGTACTTC.

This chain uses TRBV15 with TRBJ1-2; the match to TRBD1 covers 7 bases. With V trimmed by 5 bases and J by 1 base, 13 bases remained unmatched. This CDR3 spans 17 amino acids. Germline CDR1 is LNHNV and CDR2 is YYDKDF (reference sequence). The CDR3 DNA follows: TGTGCCACCAGCGGGGGCAGGGGGAGTTCCTATAACTATGGCTACACCTTC. It is translated as CATSGGRGSSYNYGYTF.